Listed below are T cell receptor beta chains from one sample, sequenced in a study of CD8+CD57+ T cells in acquired aplastic anemia. TCRdb used MiXCR to reprocess the reads, holding one entry per CDR3 protein. The table shows 200,000 to 250,000 distinct CDR3 sequences, with approximately 60% occurring only once. The specimen sequenced was sorted CD4+, CD8+, or CD8+CD57+ T cells (not recorded which) from PBMCs. The receptors derive from a human donor in good health. The CDR3 runs from the conserved cysteine through the conserved F or W.

CSAPLAGGDNEQFF TRBJ2-1 TRBV20-1
CSAREGGSQETQYF TRBJ2-5 TRBV20-1
CASKHKGNNQPQHF TRBJ1-5 TRBV6-5
CSARERDRESYYEQYF TRBJ2-7 TRBV20-1
CASSLGFGRVVVRQYF TRBJ2-7 TRBV7-9
CASSPGPVGYEQYF TRBJ2-7 TRBV5-1
CASEGGLGQPQHF TRBJ1-5 TRBV19
CASSQSIMLAGHNTQYF TRBJ2-3 TRBV16
CASSLDWTRPNQETQYF TRBJ2-5 TRBV5-1
CASSEGDRASPLHF TRBJ1-6 TRBV2
CASSYSNRDDGYTF TRBJ1-2 TRBV6-5
CASRVGGGASGANVLTF TRBJ2-6 TRBV7-9
CASSASCRYMNTEAFF TRBJ1-1 TRBV3-2
CSVDSVEGQGSYEQYF TRBJ2-7 TRBV29-1
CSVGVNTGELFF TRBJ2-2 TRBV29-1
CATSDFPVTEAFF TRBJ1-1 TRBV24-1
CVTAGSSYNEQFF TRBJ2-1 TRBV10-3
CASSLGLYTGELFF TRBJ2-2 TRBV7-8
CSVRIGDTQYF TRBJ2-3 TRBV29-1
CASSVAGTYNEQFF TRBJ2-1 TRBV9
CASTRLGGTGELFF TRBJ2-2 TRBV9
CASSDSGSEAFF TRBJ1-1 TRBV6-4
CASSQEPAGGTEAFF TRBJ1-1 TRBV4-3
CASSFQETQYF TRBJ2-5 TRBV5-1
CSADGQGASNQPQHF TRBJ1-5 TRBV20-1
CATSDTAGGQETQYF TRBJ2-5 TRBV6-5
CASMWDTNEQFF TRBJ2-1 TRBV5-1
CASSKDGGGGYTF TRBJ1-2 TRBV5-1
CASIGRDRGYEQYF TRBJ2-7 TRBV2
CASSDPWKNTEAFF TRBJ1-1 TRBV2
CATSSMKGTLYGYTF TRBJ1-2 TRBV15
CASSPQEGTGQGYTF TRBJ1-2 TRBV19
CAAQTRDADYGYTF TRBJ1-2 TRBV24-1
CASIRTSGGGLTQYF TRBJ2-3 TRBV2
CASSLRATTYNEQFF TRBJ2-1 TRBV7-3
CASTPSGALTDTQYF TRBJ2-3 TRBV12-3/TRBV12-4
CASSLWGNSNQPQHF TRBJ1-5 TRBV7-8
CSARDPGGGSEAFF TRBJ1-1 TRBV20-1
CAWSPTRTGGIYEQYF TRBJ2-7 TRBV9
CASSQERGGRGEQYF TRBJ2-7 TRBV7-2
CASSWTSGGNEQFF TRBJ2-1 TRBV5-1
CASSLQQGPQEAQYF TRBJ2-5 TRBV11-2
CALQDRSTSEAFF TRBJ1-1 TRBV7-9
CASSGRSGTGINEQYF TRBJ2-7 TRBV10-1
CASRDAAKPEFF TRBJ2-1 TRBV7-9
CASSVAGGNEQFF TRBJ2-1 TRBV9
CASRVLGSPAYEQYF TRBJ2-7 TRBV5-8
CASSLIGRVDEQYF TRBJ2-7 TRBV9
CASSQWDSLNQPQHF TRBJ1-5 TRBV4-1
CASSLRGPAFGGYEQFF TRBJ2-1 TRBV7-2
CSARDLRGGLDEQYF TRBJ2-7 TRBV20-1